The rows below give T cell receptor beta chains drawn from one sample of a study of Ad26.COV2.S vaccination and SARS-CoV-2 variants. Clones were read by immunoSEQ multiplex PCR, and TCRdb kept only the in-frame ones, dropping some. This table has about 350,000 clones, 75% to 90% appearing once. The sequences come from peripheral blood, collected in a trial of Ad26.COV2.S vaccine versus placebo. The receptors were gathered from a person between 18 and 60 years old who received the Ad26.COV2.S COVID-19 vaccine or a placebo. The CDR3 runs from the conserved cysteine through the conserved F or W. The order of the fields is J gene, D gene, V gene, clone size, CDR3 DNA, CDR3 protein. A D gene is named only where the DNA matches it firmly. Clone sizes are given selectively: once, few, many, or a class where the clone is expanded.

>TRBJ1-5|-|TRBV25-1|-
TGTGCCAGCAGTGCGTATGGTAGTCAGCCCCAGCATTTT
CASSAYGSQPQHF
>TRBJ1-5|-|TRBV15|-
TGTGCCACCAGCAGGGTCTTGGGGGCCCAGCATTTT
CATSRVLGAQHF
>TRBJ2-7|-|TRBV5-1|-
TGCGCCAGCAGCAGGAGGAGCTCCTACGAGCAGTACTTC
CASSRRSSYEQYF
>TRBJ2-7|-|TRBV28|-
TGTGCCAGCACATCCAGGGTGGACGAGCAGTACTTC
CASTSRVDEQYF
>TRBJ2-1|-|TRBV25-1|-
TGTGCCAGCAGCCACCCGGGACAAAAATTCTCTGAGCAGTTCTTC
CASSHPGQKFSEQFF
>TRBJ2-1|TRBD2|TRBV14|-
TGTGCCAGCAGCCAAGAGACTAGCGGGAGATACTTCAATGAGCAGTTCTTC
CASSQETSGRYFNEQFF
>TRBJ1-3|-|TRBV7-9|-
TGTGCCAGCAGCCTTGAAGGGGGACTAAACACCATATATTTT
CASSLEGGLNTIYF
>TRBJ1-1|-|TRBV21-1|-
TGTGCCAGCAGCAAAGCGGATGGTCGGGACAGAGTCAACACTGAAGCTTTCTTT
CASSKADGRDRVNTEAFF
>TRBJ2-7|-|TRBV6-6|-
TGTGCCAGCAGTGGCAATCAGGCTCCCTACGAGCAGTACTTC
CASSGNQAPYEQYF
>TRBJ2-3|-|TRBV6-2/TRBV6-3|few
TGTGCCAGCAGTTACGTGGGGCAGAACACAGATACGCAGTATTTT
CASSYVGQNTDTQYF
>TRBJ1-5|TRBD1|TRBV27|once
TGTGCCAGCAGTACAGACAGGGCAGGTCAGCCCCAGCATTTT
CASSTDRAGQPQHF
>TRBJ1-2|-|TRBV5-4|-
TGTGCCAGCAGCCCAGACACTCAGGTTCCTGGCTACACCTTC
CASSPDTQVPGYTF
>TRBJ2-4|TRBD2|TRBV6-2/TRBV6-3|once
TGTGCCAGCAGCCAGGGAGGGCGAGCCAAAAACATTCAGTACTTC
CASSQGGRAKNIQYF
>TRBJ1-5|-|TRBV19|few
TGTGCCAGTAGCACAACAGGGAAGGGCAATCAGCCCCAGCATTTT
CASSTTGKGNQPQHF
>TRBJ2-5|-|TRBV9|-
TGTGCCAGCAGCGCGCAGGGAGTCCAAGAGACCCAGTACTTC
CASSAQGVQETQYF
>TRBJ2-7|-|TRBV21-1|-
TGTGCCAGCAGCCGTCGGACAGCATCCTACGAGCAGTACTTC
CASSRRTASYEQYF